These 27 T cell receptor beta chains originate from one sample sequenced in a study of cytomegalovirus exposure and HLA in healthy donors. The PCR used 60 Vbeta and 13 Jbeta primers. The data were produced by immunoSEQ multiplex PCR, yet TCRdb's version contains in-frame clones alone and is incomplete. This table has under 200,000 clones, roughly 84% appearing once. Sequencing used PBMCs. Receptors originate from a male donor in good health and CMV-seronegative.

The CDR3 DNA follows: TGTGCCAGCACCCTTCCCCACAACTACGAGCAGTACTTC. The encoded protein is CASTLPHNYEQYF. V gene TRBV28 combines with J gene TRBJ2-7; no definite D call. CDR3 size: 13 residues. Germline loops: CDR1 MDHEN, CDR2 SYDVKM. Deletions cut 7 bases from V and 3 bases from J, with 13 bases between.

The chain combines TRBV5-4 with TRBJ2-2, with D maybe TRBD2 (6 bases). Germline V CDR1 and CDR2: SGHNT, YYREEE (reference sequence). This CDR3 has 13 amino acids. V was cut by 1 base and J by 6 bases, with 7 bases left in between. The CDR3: CASSLLAAGELFF. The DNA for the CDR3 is TGTGCCAGCAGCTTGTTAGCGGCCGGGGAGCTGTTTTTT.

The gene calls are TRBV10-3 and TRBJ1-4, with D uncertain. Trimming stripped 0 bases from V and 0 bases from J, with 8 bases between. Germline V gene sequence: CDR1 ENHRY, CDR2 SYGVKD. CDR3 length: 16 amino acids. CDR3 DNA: TGTGCCATCAGTGAGTCCTCGACAACAACTAATGAAAAACTGTTTTTT. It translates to CAISESSTTTNEKLFF.

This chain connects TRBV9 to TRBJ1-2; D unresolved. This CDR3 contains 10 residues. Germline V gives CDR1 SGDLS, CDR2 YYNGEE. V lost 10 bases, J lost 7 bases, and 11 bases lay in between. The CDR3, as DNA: TGTGCCTCTTTTTCGCGTGGCTACACCTTC. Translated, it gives CASFSRGYTF.

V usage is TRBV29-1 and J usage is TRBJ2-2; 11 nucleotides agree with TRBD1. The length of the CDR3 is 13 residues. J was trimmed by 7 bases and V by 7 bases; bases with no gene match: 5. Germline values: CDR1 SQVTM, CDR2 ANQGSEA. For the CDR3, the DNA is TGCAGCGGCCGGGACAGGGGGATCGGGGAGCTGTTTTTT. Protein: CSGRDRGIGELFF.

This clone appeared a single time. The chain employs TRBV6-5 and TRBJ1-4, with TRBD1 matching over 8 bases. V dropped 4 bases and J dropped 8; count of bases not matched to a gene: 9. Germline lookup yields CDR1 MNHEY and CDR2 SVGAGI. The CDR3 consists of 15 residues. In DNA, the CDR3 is TGTGCCAGCAGTTCGCCGGGACAGGCGGGGGAAAAACTGTTTTTT. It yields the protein CASSSPGQAGEKLFF.

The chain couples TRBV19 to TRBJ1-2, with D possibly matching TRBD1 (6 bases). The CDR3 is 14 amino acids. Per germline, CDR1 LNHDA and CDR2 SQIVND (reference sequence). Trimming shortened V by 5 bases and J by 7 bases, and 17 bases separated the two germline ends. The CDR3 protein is CASSPWGGAVGYTF. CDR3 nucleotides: TGTGCCAGTAGTCCCTGGGGGGGGGCTGTTGGCTACACCTTC.

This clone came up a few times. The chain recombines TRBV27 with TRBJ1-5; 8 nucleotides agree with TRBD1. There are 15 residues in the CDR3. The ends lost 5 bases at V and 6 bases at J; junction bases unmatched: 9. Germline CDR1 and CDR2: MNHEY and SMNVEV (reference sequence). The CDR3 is CASSPGTGGRQPQHF. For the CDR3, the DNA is TGTGCCAGCAGTCCCGGGACAGGAGGTCGTCAGCCCCAGCATTTT.

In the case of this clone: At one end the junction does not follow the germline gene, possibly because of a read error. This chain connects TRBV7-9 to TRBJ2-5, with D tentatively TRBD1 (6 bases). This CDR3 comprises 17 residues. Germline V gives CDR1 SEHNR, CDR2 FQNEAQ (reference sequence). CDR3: CSSSSTLTGFFQETQYF. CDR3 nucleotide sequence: TGTTCCAGCAGCTCAACCCTAACAGGGTTCTTCCAAGAGACCCAGTACTTC.

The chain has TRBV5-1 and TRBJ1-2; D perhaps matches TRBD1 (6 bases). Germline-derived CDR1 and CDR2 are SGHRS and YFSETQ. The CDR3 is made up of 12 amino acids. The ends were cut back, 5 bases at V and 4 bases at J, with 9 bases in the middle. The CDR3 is CASRDSLYGYTF. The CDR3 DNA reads TGCGCCAGCAGGGACAGTCTCTATGGCTACACCTTC.

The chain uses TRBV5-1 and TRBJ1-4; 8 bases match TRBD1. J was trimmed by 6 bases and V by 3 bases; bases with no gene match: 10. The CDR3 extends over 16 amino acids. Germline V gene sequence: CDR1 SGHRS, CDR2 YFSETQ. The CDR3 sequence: CASSSDRGGAHEKLFF. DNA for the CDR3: TGCGCCAGCAGCTCAGACAGGGGAGGGGCCCATGAAAAACTGTTTTTT.

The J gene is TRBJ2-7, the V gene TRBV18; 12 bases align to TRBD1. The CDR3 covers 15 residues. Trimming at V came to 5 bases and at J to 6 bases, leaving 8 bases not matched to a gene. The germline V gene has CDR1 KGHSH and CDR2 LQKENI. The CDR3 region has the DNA TGTGCCAGCTCAACCCCGGGACAGGGGGCTCGCGAGCAGTACTTC. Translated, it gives CASSTPGQGAREQYF.

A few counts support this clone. The CDR3 sequence: CASSSDSYGYTF. The CDR3 DNA reads TGTGCCAGCAGTTCGGACAGCTATGGCTACACCTTC. The chain joins TRBV6-6 to TRBJ1-2, with a possible D match to TRBD1 (6 bases). The CDR3 spans 12 residues. Germline lookup yields CDR1 MNHNY and CDR2 SVGAGI (reference sequence). V was clipped by 4 bases and J by 4 bases, with 7 bases between them.

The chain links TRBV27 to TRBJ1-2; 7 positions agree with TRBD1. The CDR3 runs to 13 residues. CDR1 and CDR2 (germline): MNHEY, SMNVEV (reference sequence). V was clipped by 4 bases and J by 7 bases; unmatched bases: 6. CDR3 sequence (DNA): TGTGCCAGCAGTTCGACAGGGACCGGTGGCTACACCTTC. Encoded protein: CASSSTGTGGYTF.

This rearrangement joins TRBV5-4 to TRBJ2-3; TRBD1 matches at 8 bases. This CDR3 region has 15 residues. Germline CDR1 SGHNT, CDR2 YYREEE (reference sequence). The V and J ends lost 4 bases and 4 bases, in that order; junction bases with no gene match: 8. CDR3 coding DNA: TGTGCCAGCAGCGCCAGGACAGGGCTCGCAGATACGCAGTATTTT. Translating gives CASSARTGLADTQYF. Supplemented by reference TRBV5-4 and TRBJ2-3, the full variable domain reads ETGVTQSPTHLIKTRGQQVTLRCSSQSGHNTVSWYQQALGQGPQFIFQYYREEENGRGNFPPRFSGLQFPNYSSELNVNALELDDSALYLCASSARTGLADTQYFGPGTRLTVL.

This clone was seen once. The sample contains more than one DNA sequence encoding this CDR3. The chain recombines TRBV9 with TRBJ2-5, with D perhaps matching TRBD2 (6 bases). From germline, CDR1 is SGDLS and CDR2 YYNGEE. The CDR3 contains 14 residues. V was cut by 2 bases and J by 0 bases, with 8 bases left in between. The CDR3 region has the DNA TGTGCCAGCAGCGTGGGGGACTACCAAGAGACCCAGTACTTC. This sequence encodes CASSVGDYQETQYF.

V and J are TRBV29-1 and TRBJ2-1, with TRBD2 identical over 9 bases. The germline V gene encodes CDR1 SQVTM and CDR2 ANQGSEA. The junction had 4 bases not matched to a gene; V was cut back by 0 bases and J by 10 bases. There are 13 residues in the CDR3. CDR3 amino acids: CSVEDKGLAEQFF. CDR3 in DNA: TGCAGCGTTGAAGATAAGGGACTAGCCGAGCAGTTCTTC.

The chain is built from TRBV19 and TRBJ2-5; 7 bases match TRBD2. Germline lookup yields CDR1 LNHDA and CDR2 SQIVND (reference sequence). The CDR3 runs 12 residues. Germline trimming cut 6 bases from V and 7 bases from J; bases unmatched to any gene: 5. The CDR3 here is CASSSREGTQYF. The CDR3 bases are TGTGCCAGTAGCTCCAGGGAGGGGACCCAGTACTTC.

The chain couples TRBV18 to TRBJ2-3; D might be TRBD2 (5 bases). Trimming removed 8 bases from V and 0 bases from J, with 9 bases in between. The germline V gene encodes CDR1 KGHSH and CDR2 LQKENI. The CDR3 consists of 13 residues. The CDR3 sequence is CASRESSTDTQYF. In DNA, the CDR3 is TGTGCCAGCCGGGAATCTAGCACAGATACGCAGTATTTT.

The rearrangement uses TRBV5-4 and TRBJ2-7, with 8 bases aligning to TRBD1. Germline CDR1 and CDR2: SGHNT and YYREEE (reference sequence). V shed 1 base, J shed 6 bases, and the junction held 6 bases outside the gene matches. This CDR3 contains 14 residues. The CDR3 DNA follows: TGTGCCAGCAGCTTGCCAGGGGGCCTCGGCGAGCAGTACTTC. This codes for CASSLPGGLGEQYF. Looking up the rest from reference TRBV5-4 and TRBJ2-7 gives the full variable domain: ETGVTQSPTHLIKTRGQQVTLRCSSQSGHNTVSWYQQALGQGPQFIFQYYREEENGRGNFPPRFSGLQFPNYSSELNVNALELDDSALYLCASSLPGGLGEQYFGPGTRLTVT.

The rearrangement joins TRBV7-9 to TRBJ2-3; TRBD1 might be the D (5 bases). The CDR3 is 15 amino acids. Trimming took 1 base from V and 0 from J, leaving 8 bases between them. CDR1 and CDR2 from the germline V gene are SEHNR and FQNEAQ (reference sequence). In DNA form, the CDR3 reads TGTGCCAGCAGCTTAGAGGGGTTAAGCACAGATACGCAGTATTTT. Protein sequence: CASSLEGLSTDTQYF. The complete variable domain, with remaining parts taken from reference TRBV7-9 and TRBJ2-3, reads DTGVSQNPRHKITKRGQNVTFRCDPISEHNRLYWYRQTLGQGPEFLTYFQNEAQLEKSRLLSDRFSAERPKGSFSTLEIQRTEQGDSAMYLCASSLEGLSTDTQYFGPGTRLTVL.

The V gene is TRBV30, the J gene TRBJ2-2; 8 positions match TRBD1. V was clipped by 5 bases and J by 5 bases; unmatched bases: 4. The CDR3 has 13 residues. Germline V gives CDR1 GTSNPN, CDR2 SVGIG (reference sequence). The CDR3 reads CAWLTGGTGELFF. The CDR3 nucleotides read TGTGCCTGGTTAACAGGGGGAACCGGGGAGCTGTTTTTT.

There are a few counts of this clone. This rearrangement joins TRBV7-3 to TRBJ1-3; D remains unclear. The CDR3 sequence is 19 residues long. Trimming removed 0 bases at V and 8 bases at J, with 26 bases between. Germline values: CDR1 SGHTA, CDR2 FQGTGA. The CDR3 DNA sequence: TGTGCCAGCAGCTTAACGTTCGAAGTAGTTTACGTCCGTGAGGACACCATATATTTT. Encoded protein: CASSLTFEVVYVREDTIYF. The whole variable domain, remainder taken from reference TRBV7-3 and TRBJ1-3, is GAGVSQTPSNKVTEKGKYVELRCDPISGHTALYWYRQSLGQGPEFLIYFQGTGAADDSGLPNDRFFAVRPEGSVSTLKIQRTERGDSAVYLCASSLTFEVVYVREDTIYFGEGSWLTVV.

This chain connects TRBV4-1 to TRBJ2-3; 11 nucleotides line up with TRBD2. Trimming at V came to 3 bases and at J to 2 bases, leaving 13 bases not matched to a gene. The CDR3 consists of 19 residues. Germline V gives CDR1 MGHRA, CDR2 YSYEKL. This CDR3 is CASSHRYPTSGKYTDTQYF. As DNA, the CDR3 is TGCGCCAGCAGCCACCGTTATCCGACTAGCGGGAAATACACAGATACGCAGTATTTT.

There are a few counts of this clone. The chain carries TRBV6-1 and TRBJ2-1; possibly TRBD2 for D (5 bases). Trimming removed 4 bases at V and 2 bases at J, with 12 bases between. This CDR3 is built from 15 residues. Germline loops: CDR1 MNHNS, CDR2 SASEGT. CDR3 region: CASSAPLVTYNEQFF. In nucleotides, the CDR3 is TGTGCCAGCAGTGCCCCACTAGTTACCTACAATGAGCAGTTCTTC.

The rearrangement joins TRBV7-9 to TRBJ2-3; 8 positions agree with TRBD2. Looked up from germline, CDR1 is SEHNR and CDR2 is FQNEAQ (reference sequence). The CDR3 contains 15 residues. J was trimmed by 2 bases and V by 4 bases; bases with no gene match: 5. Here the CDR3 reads CASSSYGRDTDTQYF. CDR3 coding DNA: TGTGCCAGCAGCTCGTACGGGAGGGACACAGATACGCAGTATTTT.

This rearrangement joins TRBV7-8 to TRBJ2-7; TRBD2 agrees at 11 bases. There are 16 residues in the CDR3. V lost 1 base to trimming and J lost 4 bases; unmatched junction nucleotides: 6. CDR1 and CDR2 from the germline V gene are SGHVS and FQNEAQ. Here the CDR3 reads CASSLGSGLAGYEQYF. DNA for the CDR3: TGTGCCAGCAGCTTAGGGTCAGGACTAGCGGGTTACGAGCAGTACTTC.